The 24 T cell receptor beta chains in this list originate from one sample, sequenced in a study of cytomegalovirus exposure and HLA in healthy donors. PCR employed 60 Vbeta and 13 Jbeta primers. TCRdb's table, derived via immunoSEQ multiplex PCR, lists solely in-frame clones and lacks some. The data hold around 160,000 clones, with roughly 80% observed a single time. Sequences were obtained from PBMCs. These receptors came from a human donor in good health.

The rearrangement uses TRBV5-1 and TRBJ2-2; D is uncertain. This CDR3 is 12 amino acids long. With 6 bases removed from V and 3 bases from J, the gap between germline ends came to 6 bases. CDR1 and CDR2 (germline): SGHRS, YFSETQ. The CDR3 DNA reads TGCGCCAGCATCGAGGACACCGGGGAGCTGTTTTTT. This gives the protein CASIEDTGELFF.

The chain carries TRBV4-2 and TRBJ1-1; 8 bases align to TRBD1. Germline V lookup: CDR1 LGHNA, CDR2 YNFKEQ. The CDR3 runs to 14 residues. The V and J ends lost 2 bases and 1 base, in that order; junction bases with no gene match: 0. CDR3: CASSQQGANTEAFF. The CDR3 nucleotides are TGTGCCAGCAGCCAACAGGGGGCGAACACTGAAGCTTTCTTT.

CDR3 bases: TGCGCCAGCAGCTTGGTGAACGCAGGGGGCGCTTATGGCTACACCTTC. It is translated as CASSLVNAGGAYGYTF. V is TRBV5-1 and J is TRBJ1-2, with 8 bases identical to TRBD1. V lost 0 bases to trimming and J lost 5 bases; unmatched junction nucleotides: 9. This CDR3 spans 16 amino acids. CDR1 is SGHRS and CDR2 is YFSETQ in the germline V gene.

The chain has TRBV28 and TRBJ2-7; 8 bases map to TRBD2. CDR1 is MDHEN, CDR2 SYDVKM, per germline. V trimming: 6 bases; J trimming: 2 bases; junction bases outside the gene matches: 9. The CDR3 loop spans 15 amino acids. The CDR3 reads CASRAFSGATYEQYF. The CDR3 bases are TGTGCCAGCAGAGCCTTTAGCGGGGCGACCTACGAGCAGTACTTC.

Only a few counts were recorded for this clone. The chain couples TRBV20-1 to TRBJ2-7, with D possibly TRBD1 on 6 matching bases. This CDR3 spans 11 amino acids. V was trimmed by 7 bases and J by 3 bases, leaving 10 bases between them. Germline CDR1 and CDR2: DFQATT and SNEGSKA (reference sequence). The CDR3 region has the DNA TGCAGTGGGGGGCGCGGCTACGAGCAGTACTTC. Protein: CSGGRGYEQYF.

The chain is built from TRBV6-5 and TRBJ1-2, with TRBD1 identical over 9 bases. This CDR3 contains 15 residues. V trimming: 3 bases; J trimming: 5 bases; junction bases outside the gene matches: 7. Germline V CDR1 and CDR2: MNHEY, SVGAGI. The CDR3 nucleotides are TGTGCCAGCAGTTATTTACAGGGGGCAGCGTATGGCTACACCTTC. It specifies CASSYLQGAAYGYTF.

This clone was seen a few times. Other DNA sequences in this sample translate to the same CDR3. V and J are TRBV5-1 and TRBJ2-1; TRBD1 is a possible D gene (5 bases). The CDR3 spans 15 residues. Per the germline V gene, CDR1 is SGHRS and CDR2 is YFSETQ. Deletions cut 0 bases from V and 0 bases from J, with 7 bases between. CDR3 coding DNA: TGCGCCAGCAGCTTGGGGGGCAGCTCCTACAATGAGCAGTTCTTC. Encoded protein: CASSLGGSSYNEQFF.

CDR3 sequence reads: CASRPTGVNTEAFF. The CDR3 DNA sequence: TGTGCCAGTAGACCCACAGGGGTTAACACTGAAGCTTTCTTT. The chain joins TRBV19 to TRBJ1-1; 7 positions agree with TRBD1. CDR3 size: 14 residues. The V segment lost 6 bases and the J segment 2 bases; nucleotides outside the gene matches: 6. Per the germline V gene, CDR1 is LNHDA and CDR2 is SQIVND (reference sequence).

This chain connects TRBV28 to TRBJ1-2, with D maybe TRBD1 (5 bases). This CDR3 is 14 amino acids long. V was shortened by 6 bases and J by 7 bases, with 18 bases between the two germline ends. The germline V gene has CDR1 MDHEN and CDR2 SYDVKM. The DNA of the CDR3 is TGTGCCAGCAGCGGACACGTGTACAACGGTGGCTACACCTTC. This gives the protein CASSGHVYNGGYTF.

The genes are TRBV6-5 and TRBJ2-3; 9 nucleotides agree with TRBD1. The germline CDR1 and CDR2 sequences are MNHEY and SVGAGI. CDR3 length: 14 amino acids. Unmatched junction bases numbered 0, after V lost 2 bases and J lost 3 bases. The chain's CDR3 is CASSYGTGTDTQYF. DNA for the CDR3: TGTGCCAGCAGTTACGGGACAGGGACAGATACGCAGTATTTT.

The rearrangement joins TRBV25-1 to TRBJ1-2; no definite D call. The CDR3 has 14 residues. Germline lookup yields CDR1 MGHDK and CDR2 SYGVNS. V was shortened by 1 base and J by 4 bases, with 10 bases between the two germline ends. CDR3 loop: CASSELETPYGYTF. For the CDR3, the DNA is TGTGCCAGCAGTGAATTGGAGACCCCCTATGGCTACACCTTC.

This chain links TRBV28 with TRBJ1-1; TRBD1 aligns across 9 bases. Germline CDR1 is MDHEN and CDR2 is SYDVKM. The CDR3 spans 16 residues. Trimming took 5 bases from V and 0 from J; bases not matched to a gene: 7. The CDR3 nucleotides read TGTGCCAGCAGTGGCGGGACAGGGTTTGTGAACACTGAAGCTTTCTTT. This gives the protein CASSGGTGFVNTEAFF.

The chain links TRBV6-6 to TRBJ2-1, with 9 bases aligning to TRBD1. CDR3 length: 15 amino acids. The V gene end was trimmed by 6 bases and the J gene end by 4 bases; junction bases not matched to a gene: 7. Germline V gives CDR1 MNHNY, CDR2 SVGAGI (reference sequence). CDR3 region: CASSYGGQGYNEQFF. DNA for the CDR3: TGTGCCAGCAGCTACGGGGGACAGGGATACAATGAGCAGTTCTTC.

The chain combines TRBV19 with TRBJ1-2; TRBD1 might be the D (6 bases). Trimming removed 3 bases at V and 0 bases at J, with 8 bases between. CDR1 and CDR2 (germline): LNHDA, SQIVND (reference sequence). The CDR3 is 14 amino acids. As DNA, the CDR3 is TGTGCCAGTAGTATCCGGACAGCTAACTATGGCTACACCTTC. This translates into CASSIRTANYGYTF.

For this clone: Other DNA variants within this sample encode the same CDR3. CDR3 protein: CASSVGGGGTYEQYF. In DNA form, the CDR3 reads TGTGCCAGCAGCGTAGGGGGCGGGGGGACCTACGAGCAGTACTTC. The V call is TRBV9, the J call TRBJ2-7, with TRBD2 identical over 8 bases. Germline CDR1 reads SGDLS; CDR2 reads YYNGEE. V lost 0 bases and J lost 2; bases outside the gene matches: 4. The CDR3 is made up of 15 amino acids. Full variable domain (outside the CDR3, taken from reference TRBV9 and TRBJ2-7): DSGVTQTPKHLITATGQRVTLRCSPRSGDLSVYWYQQSLDQGLQFLIQYYNGEERAKGNILERFSAQQFPDLHSELNLSSLELGDSALYFCASSVGGGGTYEQYFGPGTRLTVT.

In the case of this clone: One end of the junction varies from germline; a read error may be responsible. This rearrangement joins TRBV7-8 to TRBJ2-2; 9 bases agree with TRBD2. The V gene's germline CDR1 is SGHVS and CDR2 FQNEAQ. This CDR3 contains 17 residues. This chain's CDR3 is CASSEPQRGAKTGELFF. As DNA, the CDR3 is TGTGCCAGCAGCGAACCCCAGCGGGGGGCGAAGACCGGGGAGCTGTTTTTT.

This chain connects TRBV7-2 to TRBJ1-2; a possible D gene is TRBD1 (5 bases). CDR1 and CDR2 (germline): SGHTA, FQGNSA. The CDR3 is 13 amino acids. Trimming removed 5 bases from V and 4 bases from J, with 11 bases in between. The CDR3 is CASSPGGSYGYTF. The CDR3, as DNA: TGTGCCAGCAGCCCCGGGGGTTCCTATGGCTACACCTTC.

The chain couples TRBV29-1 to TRBJ1-2; 8 positions match TRBD1. This CDR3 comprises 12 residues. Germline-derived CDR1 and CDR2 are SQVTM and ANQGSEA. The trim removed 4 bases at V and 3 bases at J, leaving 1 base unmatched. This CDR3 is CSVVQGDYGYTF. The CDR3 DNA is TGCAGCGTTGTACAGGGGGACTATGGCTACACCTTC. The full variable domain, rest sourced from reference TRBV29-1 and TRBJ1-2, is SAVISQKPSRDICQRGTSLTIQCQVDSQVTMMFWYRQQPGQSLTLIATANQGSEATYESGFVIDKFPISRPNLTFSTLTVSNMSPEDSSIYLCSVVQGDYGYTFGSGTRLTVV.

Concerning this clone itself: Different DNA sequences within this sample yield the same CDR3. V usage is TRBV7-9 and J usage is TRBJ2-7; D is perhaps TRBD2 (6 bases). Trimming took off 6 bases at V and 0 bases at J, with 12 bases between the two ends. The CDR3 consists of 14 residues. Germline V gene data show CDR1 as SEHNR and CDR2 as FQNEAQ (reference sequence). CDR3 in amino acids: CASRRDSVSYEQYF. CDR3 in DNA: TGTGCCAGCAGACGGGACTCGGTCTCCTACGAGCAGTACTTC.

This chain connects TRBV19 to TRBJ1-1; 7 positions match TRBD1. This CDR3 region has 14 residues. Per germline, CDR1 LNHDA and CDR2 SQIVND (reference sequence). V shed 4 bases and J 2 bases; nucleotides not matched to a gene: 4. CDR3 DNA sequence: TGTGCCAGTAGTACAGGGACAGCAAACACTGAAGCTTTCTTT. The encoded protein is CASSTGTANTEAFF.

The chain recombines TRBV4-3 with TRBJ2-7; D unresolved. Trimming cost V 1 base and J 6 bases, with 13 bases left between them. This CDR3 region has 14 residues. Germline V gene lookup returns CDR1 LGHNA and CDR2 YSLEER. The CDR3 DNA sequence: TGCGCCAGCAGCCAAGGCTCGTTTACTGGCGAGCAGTACTTC. Protein: CASSQGSFTGEQYF.

This rearrangement joins TRBV7-6 to TRBJ1-3, with D maybe TRBD1 (5 bases). The CDR3 length is 16 residues. The germline V gene encodes CDR1 SGHVS and CDR2 FNYEAQ. The V gene lost 5 bases and the J gene lost 0 bases, with 14 bases spanning the gap. Here the CDR3 reads CASSIDRPNSGNTIYF. CDR3 bases: TGTGCCAGCAGCATCGACAGACCTAACTCTGGAAACACCATATATTTT.

The chain links TRBV7-9 to TRBJ2-1; no reliable D call. This CDR3 has 14 amino acids. V lost 1 base and J 1 base, leaving 5 bases between the germline ends. Per germline, CDR1 SEHNR and CDR2 FQNEAQ (reference sequence). The DNA of the CDR3 is TGTGCCAGCAGCTTAGTCCGGTCCTACAATGAGCAGTTCTTC. It yields the protein CASSLVRSYNEQFF. Variable domain in full (rest from reference TRBV7-9 and TRBJ2-1): DTGVSQNPRHKITKRGQNVTFRCDPISEHNRLYWYRQTLGQGPEFLTYFQNEAQLEKSRLLSDRFSAERPKGSFSTLEIQRTEQGDSAMYLCASSLVRSYNEQFFGPGTRLTVL.

V gene TRBV6-5 combines with J gene TRBJ1-2, with 7 bases lining up with TRBD1. The V gene's germline CDR1 is MNHEY and CDR2 SVGAGI. The V segment lost 0 bases and the J segment 8 bases; nucleotides outside the gene matches: 3. The CDR3 extends over 13 amino acids. The CDR3 sequence is CASSYSTGQGYTF. The DNA for the CDR3 is TGTGCCAGCAGTTACTCGACAGGGCAAGGCTACACCTTC.